This T cell receptor (beta chain) is drawn from a study of blood T cell repertoires in COVID-19. Study details: Acute and convalescent COVID-19 specimens originated in the United States, Italy and Spain. Nucleic acid was either cDNA or gDNA, and it came from T cells, B-cell-depleted T cells, or PBMCs.

Libraries were prepared by immunoSEQ multiplex PCR; TCRdb keeps only in-frame clonotypes and omits some of them. This sample yields about 350,000 clones, of which around 90% are seen a single time; 3% to 4% belongs to the top ten. The V segment lost 3 bases and the J segment 5 bases; nucleotides outside the gene matches: 3. The CDR3 loop spans 13 amino acids. The germline CDR1 and CDR2 sequences are ENHRY and SYGVKD. The receptor comes from a young woman who had recovered from COVID-19. The chain links TRBV10-3 to TRBJ2-5; 7 bases are a match to TRBD1. Sequences were obtained from peripheral blood. CDR3 sequence reads: CAISDRGSETQYF. For the CDR3, the DNA is TGTGCCATCAGTGACAGGGGGAGTGAGACCCAGTACTTC.